A selection of T cell receptor beta chains follows, all from one sample in a study of T cell repertoires in cytomegalovirus infection. In TCRdb, the reads were re-called with MiXCR into one record per CDR3 protein. The repertoire consists of under 50,000 distinct CDR3 sequences, with 20% occurring once and the leading ten covering about 18%. What these receptors recognize is not known. Sequencing was carried out using PBMCs, sequenced either directly or after in vitro stimulation (not recorded which). Receptor source: a human donor in good health (CMV status not recorded). Some clones in this sample may be carry-over from other donors' samples. Both conserved end residues are part of each CDR3. The order of the fields is V gene, D gene, J gene, clone size, CDR3 protein, CDR3 DNA. D genes are given only for firm matches. Some rows mark clone size as missing; the rest say once, few, many or name a class of expanded clone.

V: TRBV6-2/TRBV6-3; D: TRBD2; J: TRBJ2-1; size: few; CDR3: CASTSSLASSYNEQFF; DNA: TGTGCCAGCACCTCGTCACTAGCGAGCTCCTACAATGAGCAGTTCTTC
V: TRBV27; D: .; J: TRBJ2-7; size: few; CDR3: CASMGIGTSTYEQYF; DNA: TGTGCCAGCATGGGGATCGGGACATCTACCTACGAGCAGTACTTC
V: TRBV27; D: TRBD2; J: TRBJ2-1; size: .; CDR3: CASSPPPGGGRADEQFF; DNA: TGTGCCAGCAGCCCACCCCCGGGTGGCGGGAGGGCCGATGAGCAGTTCTTC
V: TRBV20-1; D: .; J: TRBJ1-4; size: .; CDR3: CSARGGGGGEKLFF; DNA: TGCAGTGCAAGAGGGGGGGGGGGTGGGGAAAAACTGTTTTTT
V: TRBV7-2; D: .; J: TRBJ2-7; size: .; CDR3: CASSLHPGAYEQYF; DNA: TGTGCCAGCAGCCTACACCCGGGGGCGTACGAGCAGTACTTC
V: TRBV7-2; D: .; J: TRBJ2-5; size: .; CDR3: CASSLRWWEETQYF; DNA: TGTGCCAGCAGCTTAAGGTGGTGGGAAGAGACCCAGTACTTC
V: TRBV6-1; D: .; J: TRBJ2-1; size: many; CDR3: CASSWDPSSYNEQFF; DNA: TGTGCCAGCAGTTGGGACCCTAGCTCCTACAATGAGCAGTTCTTC
V: TRBV7-2; D: TRBD1; J: TRBJ2-5; size: many; CDR3: CASSLNRGMETQYF; DNA: TGTGCCAGCAGCTTGAACAGGGGTATGGAGACCCAGTACTTC
V: TRBV12-3/TRBV12-4; D: .; J: TRBJ1-5; size: .; CDR3: CASSLFGPGNQPQHF; DNA: TGTGCCAGCAGTTTATTTGGGCCAGGCAATCAGCCCCAGCATTTT
V: TRBV7-2; D: .; J: TRBJ2-7; size: .; CDR3: CASSAGVTTYEQYF; DNA: TGTGCCAGCAGCGCAGGGGTAACCACCTACGAGCAGTACTTC
V: TRBV14; D: TRBD2; J: TRBJ2-1; size: few; CDR3: CASSGTKDNEQFF; DNA: TGTGCCAGCAGTGGGACTAAGGATAATGAGCAGTTCTTC
V: TRBV12-3/TRBV12-4; D: .; J: TRBJ2-3; size: many; CDR3: CASSQGGTYTQYF; DNA: TGTGCCAGCAGCCAGGGGGGGACTTATACGCAGTATTTT
V: TRBV2; D: TRBD1; J: TRBJ2-1; size: .; CDR3: CASSEGRGYYNEQFF; DNA: TGTGCCAGCAGTGAGGGCAGGGGGTACTACAATGAGCAGTTCTTC
V: TRBV7-9; D: .; J: TRBJ1-1; size: .; CDR3: CASSLRNHWGMDTEAFF; DNA: TGTGCCAGCAGCTTAAGGAACCATTGGGGTATGGACACTGAAGCTTTCTTT
V: TRBV7-2; D: .; J: TRBJ2-7; size: .; CDR3: CASSLSDQIYYEQYF; DNA: TGTGCCAGCAGCTTATCTGATCAGATATACTACGAGCAGTACTTC
V: TRBV15; D: TRBD1; J: TRBJ2-1; size: .; CDR3: CATSRMDRDNEQFF; DNA: TGTGCCACCAGCAGGATGGACAGGGACAATGAGCAGTTCTTC
V: TRBV5-1; D: TRBD1; J: TRBJ1-1; size: many; CDR3: CASNYATGGTEAFF; DNA: TGCGCCAGCAACTACGCTACAGGGGGCACTGAAGCTTTCTTT
V: TRBV12-3/TRBV12-4; D: TRBD1; J: TRBJ2-3; size: .; CDR3: CASSFQGARADTQYF; DNA: TGTGCCAGCAGTTTCCAGGGGGCGAGGGCAGATACGCAGTATTTT
V: TRBV12-3/TRBV12-4; D: .; J: TRBJ2-6; size: .; CDR3: CASTSWQVEGANVLTF; DNA: TGTGCCAGCACCTCGTGGCAGGTGGAAGGGGCCAACGTCCTGACTTTC
V: TRBV6-2/TRBV6-3; D: TRBD2; J: TRBJ2-5; size: .; CDR3: CASSYGTSVATQYF; DNA: TGTGCCAGCAGTTACGGGACTAGCGTTGCGACCCAGTACTTC
V: TRBV24-1; D: .; J: TRBJ1-1; size: few; CDR3: CATSEGNTEAFF; DNA: TGTGCCACCAGTGAAGGGAACACTGAAGCTTTCTTT
V: TRBV7-9; D: .; J: TRBJ1-1; size: .; CDR3: CASSLGEQAMNTEAFF; DNA: TGTGCCAGCAGCTTAGGGGAACAGGCAATGAACACTGAAGCTTTCTTT
V: TRBV6-1; D: .; J: TRBJ1-1; size: many; CDR3: CASSGGTEAFF; DNA: TGTGCCAGCAGTGGAGGAACTGAAGCTTTCTTT
V: TRBV18; D: .; J: TRBJ2-7; size: .; CDR3: CASSFSIWEQYF; DNA: TGTGCCAGCTCATTCTCGATCTGGGAGCAGTACTTC
V: TRBV20-1; D: .; J: TRBJ2-3; size: few; CDR3: CSARTYGKTDTQYF; DNA: TGCAGTGCTCGTACATACGGGAAGACAGATACGCAGTATTTT
V: TRBV6-5; D: .; J: TRBJ1-5; size: .; CDR3: CASSYSYGGNQPQHF; DNA: TGTGCCAGCAGTTACTCTTACGGTGGGAATCAGCCCCAGCATTTT
V: TRBV18; D: .; J: TRBJ2-3; size: once; CDR3: CASSPQDTQYF; DNA: TGTGCCAGCTCACCACAAGATACGCAGTATTTT
V: TRBV28; D: .; J: TRBJ1-2; size: many; CDR3: CASGQEPHGYTF; DNA: TGTGCCAGCGGGCAAGAGCCGCATGGCTACACCTTC
V: TRBV6-2/TRBV6-3; D: TRBD1; J: TRBJ2-2; size: many; CDR3: CASSPGQGRTGELFF; DNA: TGTGCCAGCAGTCCGGGACAGGGCAGGACCGGGGAGCTGTTTTTT
V: TRBV6-9; D: .; J: TRBJ1-4; size: .; CDR3: CASRYTLSRQDHNEKLFF; DNA: TGTGCCAGCAGATACACCCTATCCCGACAGGATCATAATGAAAAACTGTTTTTT
V: TRBV15; D: .; J: TRBJ2-5; size: .; CDR3: CATSNTGGETQYF; DNA: TGTGCCACCAGCAACACAGGAGGGGAGACCCAGTACTTC
V: TRBV28; D: .; J: TRBJ2-7; size: .; CDR3: CASREDPAHYEQYF; DNA: TGTGCCAGCAGGGAAGACCCGGCCCACTACGAGCAGTACTTC
V: TRBV4-1; D: .; J: TRBJ2-7; size: .; CDR3: CASSHSSLGGSPYEQYF; DNA: TGCGCCAGCAGCCATTCCTCCCTAGGGGGGAGTCCCTACGAGCAGTACTTC
V: TRBV6-6; D: .; J: TRBJ1-2; size: .; CDR3: CASSRQINYGYTF; DNA: TGTGCCAGCAGTCGACAGATCAACTATGGCTACACCTTC
V: TRBV6-2/TRBV6-3; D: .; J: TRBJ1-1; size: .; CDR3: CASSYLRQNTEAFF; DNA: TGTGCCAGCAGTTACCTCCGGCAGAACACTGAAGCTTTCTTT
V: TRBV12-3/TRBV12-4; D: TRBD2; J: TRBJ2-5; size: .; CDR3: CASSPSGKETQYF; DNA: TGTGCCAGCAGTCCTAGCGGTAAAGAGACCCAGTACTTC
V: TRBV7-6; D: .; J: TRBJ2-3; size: medium-sized; CDR3: CASSLDPDTQYF; DNA: TGTGCCAGCAGCTTAGACCCAGATACGCAGTATTTT
V: TRBV5-5; D: .; J: TRBJ2-6; size: few; CDR3: CASSLILTGANVLTF; DNA: TGTGCCAGCAGCTTAATCTTGACTGGGGCCAACGTCCTGACTTTC
V: TRBV7-2; D: .; J: TRBJ1-1; size: .; CDR3: CASSPRSHTEAFF; DNA: TGTGCCAGCAGCCCGCGCTCGCACACTGAAGCTTTCTTT
V: TRBV6-2/TRBV6-3; D: .; J: TRBJ2-7; size: .; CDR3: CASSPHREEYEQYF; DNA: TGTGCCAGCAGCCCCCACCGGGAAGAGTACGAGCAGTACTTC
V: TRBV2; D: .; J: TRBJ2-5; size: .; CDR3: CASSPIRGETQYF; DNA: TGTGCCAGCAGCCCTATCCGGGGAGAGACCCAGTACTTC
V: TRBV2; D: .; J: TRBJ1-6; size: .; CDR3: CASKRYNSPLHF; DNA: TGTGCCAGCAAACGCTATAATTCACCCCTCCACTTT
V: TRBV27; D: .; J: TRBJ2-7; size: .; CDR3: CASSGGGPREQYF; DNA: TGTGCCAGCAGTGGGGGAGGTCCCCGCGAGCAGTACTTC
V: TRBV7-2; D: TRBD2; J: TRBJ2-3; size: .; CDR3: CASSWDYRDTQYF; DNA: TGTGCCAGCAGCTGGGACTACCGGGATACGCAGTATTTT
V: TRBV28; D: TRBD2; J: TRBJ2-5; size: many; CDR3: CASSLEIAGGQETQYF; DNA: TGTGCCAGCAGTTTGGAAATAGCGGGAGGGCAAGAGACCCAGTACTTC